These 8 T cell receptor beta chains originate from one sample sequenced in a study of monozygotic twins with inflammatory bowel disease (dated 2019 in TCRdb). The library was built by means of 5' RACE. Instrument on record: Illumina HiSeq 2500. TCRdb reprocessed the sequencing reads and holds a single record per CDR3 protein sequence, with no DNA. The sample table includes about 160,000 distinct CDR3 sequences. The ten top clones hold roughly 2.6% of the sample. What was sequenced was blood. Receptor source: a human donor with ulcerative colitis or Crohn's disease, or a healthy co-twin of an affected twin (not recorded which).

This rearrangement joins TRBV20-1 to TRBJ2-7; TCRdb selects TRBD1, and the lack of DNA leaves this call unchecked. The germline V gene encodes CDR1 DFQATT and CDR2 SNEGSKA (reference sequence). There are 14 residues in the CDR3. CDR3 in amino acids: CSARRPGGAYEQYF.

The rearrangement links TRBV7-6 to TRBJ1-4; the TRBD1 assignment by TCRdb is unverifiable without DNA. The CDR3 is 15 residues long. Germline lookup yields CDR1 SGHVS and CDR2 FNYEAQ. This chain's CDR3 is CASSLAGTGVEKLFF.

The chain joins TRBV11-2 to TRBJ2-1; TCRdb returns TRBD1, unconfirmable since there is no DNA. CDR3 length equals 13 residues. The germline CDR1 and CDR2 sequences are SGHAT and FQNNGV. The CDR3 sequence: CASSFWGANEQFF.

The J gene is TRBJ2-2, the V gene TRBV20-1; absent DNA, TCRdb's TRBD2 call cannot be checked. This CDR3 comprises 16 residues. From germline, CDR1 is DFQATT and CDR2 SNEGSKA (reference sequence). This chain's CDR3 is CSAGELAGVRTGELFF.

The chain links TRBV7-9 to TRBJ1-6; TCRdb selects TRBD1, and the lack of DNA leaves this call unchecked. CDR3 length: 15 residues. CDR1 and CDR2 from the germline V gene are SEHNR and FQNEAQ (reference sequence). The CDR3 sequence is CASSLGGTGNSPLHF.

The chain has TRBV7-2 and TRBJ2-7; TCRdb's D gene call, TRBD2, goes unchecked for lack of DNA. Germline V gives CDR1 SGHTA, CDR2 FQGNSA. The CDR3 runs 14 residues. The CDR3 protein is CASRSRSGEREQYF.

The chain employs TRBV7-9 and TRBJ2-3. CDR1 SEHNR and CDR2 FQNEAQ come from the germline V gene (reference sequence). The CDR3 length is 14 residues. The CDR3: CASSRTQSTDTQYF.

The CDR3 loop reads CASSFRGTSDTDTQYF. The chain has TRBV6-5 and TRBJ2-3; as DNA is missing, the TRBD2 call by TCRdb cannot be tested. Germline V gene sequence: CDR1 MNHEY, CDR2 SVGAGI. The CDR3 is made up of 16 amino acids.